The rows below give T cell receptor beta chains drawn from one sample of a study of blood T cells in healthy people across ages. TCRdb re-derived calls from the 5' RACE reads in MiXCR, one entry per CDR3 protein. This table holds hundreds of thousands of distinct CDR3 sequences, around 42% found once. Input material: blood. The receptors shown here come from a man aged 60-69 years in good health. The CDR3 runs from the conserved cysteine through the conserved F or W. Size is stated for part of the rows, as once, few or many counts, or as a class when the clone is expanded.

J gene | clone size | V gene | CDR3 protein
TRBJ1-4 | - | TRBV10-3 | CAIRQDRANEKLFF
TRBJ2-5 | few | TRBV7-2 | CASSLGGPTLREQYF
TRBJ2-1 | many | TRBV20-1 | CSARLNEQFF
TRBJ2-1 | many | TRBV10-3 | CAISGNNNEQFF
TRBJ1-5 | - | TRBV5-1 | CASSFSGEGNQPQHF
TRBJ2-3 | - | TRBV29-1 | CSATPRAGVTDTQYF
TRBJ1-5 | - | TRBV2 | CASSVGIERQPQHF
TRBJ1-2 | - | TRBV10-3 | CAISEPGRGYTF
TRBJ2-6 | once | TRBV9 | CASSGQALSGANVLTF
TRBJ2-1 | - | TRBV6-2/TRBV6-3 | CASSYLAGPSSYNEQFF
TRBJ1-2 | - | TRBV13 | CASSTSPTGLQNYGYTF
TRBJ2-3 | - | TRBV29-1 | CSVVSRPSTDTQYF
TRBJ2-1 | - | TRBV6-6 | CAISDAHNEQFF
TRBJ2-5 | few | TRBV20-1 | CSARANPDPLGVETQYF
TRBJ2-7 | few | TRBV27 | CASSFGTVRSYEQYF
TRBJ2-1 | - | TRBV12-3/TRBV12-4 | CASSLGGGRDGEQFF
- | few | TRBV20-1 | CSATPGSPPAEQYF
TRBJ1-4 | - | TRBV9 | CASSVGGTREKLFF
TRBJ1-1 | - | TRBV4-1 | CASSPSGQLNTEAFF
TRBJ1-4 | - | TRBV20-1 | CSVDGSATNEKLFF
TRBJ1-2 | once | TRBV5-1 | CASSLAQSRSEFYGYTF
TRBJ1-1 | few | TRBV7-2 | CASSLRTYRDQAFF
TRBJ2-7 | many | TRBV2 | CASRQSLDQYFYEQYF
TRBJ2-3 | few | TRBV3-1 | CASRLQGALADTQYF
TRBJ1-2 | - | TRBV2 | CASSETGELDYGYTF
TRBJ2-3 | few | TRBV2 | CASSVTRTDTQYF
TRBJ2-7 | - | TRBV28 | CASSLTGKSSYEQYF
TRBJ1-2 | - | TRBV20-1 | CSVKGHEAYGYTF
- | - | TRBV2 | CASSSTSGGAHEQYF
TRBJ1-3 | - | TRBV29-1 | CSVQPVPSGNTIYF